These 10 T cell receptor beta chains were all obtained from the same sample, sequenced in a study of identical twins. In TCRdb, the 5' RACE reads were re-called with MiXCR into one record per CDR3 protein. The table has a few hundred thousand distinct CDR3 sequences, roughly 8.6% seen once. The sample was also reused in another study, on yellow fever vaccine responses in identical twins.

Sequenced: CD8+ T cells sorted from blood. These receptors came from a woman aged 18 to 35 in good health.

V is TRBV24-1 and J is TRBJ2-7; the match to TRBD1 covers 12 bases. The CDR3 runs 19 residues. The germline gives CDR1 KGHDR, CDR2 SFDVKD. V gave up 6 bases and J gave up 4 bases; unmatched junction bases: 18. The CDR3 spells CATSWWAKPGQGALYEQYF. The DNA of the CDR3 is TGTGCCACCAGTTGGTGGGCGAAACCGGGACAGGGGGCTTTATACGAGCAGTACTTC.

The rearrangement links TRBV25-1 to TRBJ2-5, with D hard to call. The V and J ends lost 4 bases and 2 bases respectively, with 8 bases between them. CDR1 and CDR2 (germline): MGHDK, SYGVNS. This CDR3 contains 13 residues. This CDR3 reads CASSALLQETQYF. The CDR3, as DNA: TGTGCCAGCAGTGCTCTCTTACAAGAGACCCAGTACTTC.

The rearrangement links TRBV6-1 to TRBJ1-4; a weak D match, TRBD1 (5 bases). The CDR3 length is 16 residues. Trimming took off 6 bases at V and 0 bases at J, with 14 bases between the two ends. CDR1 is MNHNS, CDR2 SASEGT, per germline. The CDR3 DNA is TGTGCCAGCAGGGGGGGAGGATACCCAACTAATGAAAAACTGTTTTTT. Its protein is CASRGGGYPTNEKLFF.

V usage is TRBV28 and J usage is TRBJ2-3; 8 bases are a match to TRBD1. Germline trimming cut 6 bases from V and 1 base from J; bases unmatched to any gene: 12. CDR3 length: 17 amino acids. Germline V gene sequence: CDR1 MDHEN, CDR2 SYDVKM. In DNA, the CDR3 is TGTGCCAGCAGCAGACAGGGGTCGGGGAGGCGCACAGATACGCAGTATTTT. It yields the protein CASSRQGSGRRTDTQYF.

This clonotype was counted at least ten times. The chain recombines TRBV14 with TRBJ2-7; no clear D. Trimming took off 1 base at V and 3 bases at J, with 7 bases between the two ends. The CDR3 contains 13 residues. Germline V CDR1 and CDR2: SGHDN, FVKESK. CDR3 in amino acids: CASSQVPNYEQYF. The CDR3 nucleotides are TGTGCCAGCAGCCAAGTCCCCAACTACGAGCAGTACTTC.

In its sample, this clonotype was seen a few times. The gene calls are TRBV28 and TRBJ1-5; TRBD1 aligns across 8 bases. The CDR3 contains 14 residues. Germline trimming cut 8 bases from V and 5 bases from J; bases unmatched to any gene: 8. The germline V gene encodes CDR1 MDHEN and CDR2 SYDVKM. This CDR3 reads CASLPTGDYQPQHF. The CDR3 nucleotides read TGTGCCAGCCTCCCGACAGGGGATTATCAGCCCCAGCATTTT. The complete variable domain, with remaining parts taken from reference TRBV28 and TRBJ1-5, reads DVKVTQSSRYLVKRTGEKVFLECVQDMDHENMFWYRQDPGLGLRLIYFSYDVKMKEKGDIPEGYSVSREKKERFSLILESASTNQTSMYLCASLPTGDYQPQHFGDGTRLSIL.

This clonotype showed up many times. The rearrangement uses TRBV28 and TRBJ1-1; 7 positions agree with TRBD1. From germline, CDR1 is MDHEN and CDR2 SYDVKM. Trimming at V came to 5 bases and at J to 1 base, leaving 7 bases not matched to a gene. The CDR3 extends over 15 amino acids. CDR3 DNA: TGTGCCAGCAGTCTCCCCGGGACAGAGAACACTGAAGCTTTCTTT. It specifies CASSLPGTENTEAFF.

This clonotype was seen only a few times. V is TRBV27 and J is TRBJ2-7; 10 nucleotides agree with TRBD1. After removal of 4 bases from V and 5 bases from J, the junction contained 5 bases not matched to a gene. The germline V gene encodes CDR1 MNHEY and CDR2 SMNVEV (reference sequence). The CDR3 is 14 residues long. In DNA, the CDR3 is TGTGCCAGCAGTTCCGGACAGGGGGGGAACGAGCAGTACTTC. Its protein product is CASSSGQGGNEQYF.

Here the CDR3 reads CSARDYELGDWKGEQFF. CDR3 sequence (DNA): TGCAGTGCTAGAGATTACGAGTTGGGGGACTGGAAGGGTGAGCAGTTCTTC. V usage is TRBV20-1 and J usage is TRBJ2-1; D may be TRBD2 (6 bases). CDR1 is DFQATT and CDR2 is SNEGSKA in the germline V gene (reference sequence). Between the trimmed V and J ends, which lost 0 bases and 9 bases, there was a span of 24 bases. The CDR3 is 17 residues long.

This clonotype was seen only a few times. J is TRBJ2-5 and V is TRBV24-1; 7 positions agree with TRBD1. With 1 base clipped from V and 5 bases from J, the junction kept 15 bases outside the gene matches. Germline V lookup: CDR1 KGHDR, CDR2 SFDVKD. CDR3 length: 18 amino acids. The CDR3 here is CATSDFPRQSGQWETQYF. The CDR3 DNA follows: TGTGCCACCAGTGATTTCCCTCGACAGTCGGGACAGTGGGAGACCCAGTACTTC.